This T cell receptor beta chain originates from a study of blood T cell repertoires in COVID-19. Study in general: Sources were T cells, B-cell-depleted T cells, or PBMCs; the material itself was cDNA or gDNA.

The assay was immunoSEQ multiplex PCR, and TCRdb's table has in-frame clones only and misses some. The sample lists 250,000 to 350,000 clones, 75% to 90% seen once, with around 12% in the top ten. This receptor was identified in an older woman with acute or convalescent COVID-19. The sequencing input was peripheral blood.

CDR3 DNA: TGTGCCAGCAGCGGACTAGCGGGAAAAGTCGGGGAGCTGTTTTTT. Amino acid sequence: CASSGLAGKVGELFF. The rearrangement uses TRBV3-1 (or the pseudogene TRBV3-2) and TRBJ2-2; 12 bases map to TRBD2. V shed 5 bases and J 7 bases; nucleotides not matched to a gene: 5. Germline assignment: CDR1 LGHDT and CDR2 YNNKEL (reference sequence). The CDR3 is 15 amino acids.